This T cell receptor (beta chain) came from a study of T cells after yellow fever vaccination (dated by TCRdb to the late 2010s). Broadly, across the study: The SMART-Seq v4 Ultra Low Input RNA kit was used to prepare libraries from fractions with low cell numbers. To track T-cell clones before and after primary and booster YFV17D yellow fever vaccination, bulk TCR alpha and beta repertoires were sequenced longitudinally. Two healthy male donors, one aged 18 to 30 and one aged 30 to 39 years, were included in the cohort. Blood samples were taken at several timepoints before and after primary and secondary immunization, and bulk PBMC replicates and cell subsets were isolated. On the study overall, not on this receptor specifically: After the booster, most clones that had expanded after primary vaccination were detected again (around 96% of CD4 and 88% of CD8), suggesting broad maintenance of memory. Computational filtering was needed because FACS-sorted repertoires could contain abundant contaminating clonotypes from the bulk population. Compared with the primary T-cell response, the secondary T-cell response was faster but weaker, reaching its peak on day 5 rather than on day 15. Only a couple of donors were included in the study, so the extent to which the findings can be generalized is limited. A small share of clonotypes occurred in both CD4 and CD8 compartments, likely arising from convergent recombination.

The treatment or condition label for this specimen denotes: live attenuated yellow fever vaccine strain. A standard Ficoll-Paque protocol was used to isolate PBMCs from peripheral blood. CD4 and CD8 T-cell fractions were isolated with Dynabeads CD4 and CD8 positive selection kits. RNA was extracted with TriZol from bulk PBMCs, CD4 and CD8 fractions, and dextramer-positive and dextramer-negative fractions. This clonotype was seen a few times. Its binding antigen is unknown. Qualities for individual bases were not recorded, and no much larger clone is one base off. TCR cDNA was made using 5'RACE template switching, a step that added a universal primer site and unique molecular identifiers. Priming for cDNA synthesis came from both the TCR alpha and TCR beta constant segments. Two PCR steps were used to amplify libraries, with sample barcodes and sequencing adapters being added in the second step. Libraries were sequenced on Illumina HiSeq 2500 (2x100 bp) or NovaSeq (2x150 bp). For the original study's pipeline: MIGEC was used to demultiplex reads and collapse the reads into UMI consensus sequences, and MiXCR was used for V(D)J alignment. Vaccine-responding clonotypes were defined with edgeR using replicate PBMC samples, requiring FDR below 0.01 and a log2 fold change above 5 up to day 15. Each bulk clonotype was labeled CD4 or CD8 based on which sequenced repertoire, CD4 or CD8, contained the clonotype at higher abundance. TCRdb reprocessed the public reads (quality trimming at Q25 with fastp, clone calling with MiXCR) and kept in-frame beta chains. Identical CDR3 protein sequences are pooled into one entry, listed with their most common genes and DNA. These V and J calls derive from TCRdb rather than the authors' analysis. The sample table holds under 150,000 distinct CDR3 sequences, of which 7.7% were seen once. In total, the top ten clones hold around 0.73% of the sample.

The CDR3 runs 17 amino acids, cysteine and phenylalanine included. The only DNA kept is the CDR3, 51 bases in frame from the first base. The junction shows trimming of 0 bases on V and 6 bases on J, plus 21 bases between the germline ends. CDR1 DFQATT and CDR2 SNEGSKA are derived from the germline V gene (reference sequence). The sequence links TRBV20-1 to TRBJ2-1; TRBD1 is possibly the D segment (6 matching bases). This TCR derives from a man aged 25 to 40 who received the YFV17D yellow fever vaccine. The sample was CD4+ T cells sorted from PBMCs, taken 5 days after the yellow fever booster vaccination. The CDR3 corresponds to CSARDIRTGRLGNEQFF. The DNA sequence follows: TGCAGTGCTAGAGATATTCGAACAGGGAGATTAGGCAATGAGCAGTTCTTC.